Below, 24 T cell receptor beta chains from the same sample are listed, as sequenced in a study of T-cell reconstitution after alpha-beta-depleted transplantation in children. Unique molecular identifiers were used in preparing the TCRbeta library. In TCRdb, the PCR reads were re-called with MiXCR into one record per CDR3 protein. The sample carries a few hundred thousand distinct CDR3 sequences, about 24% recorded once. The sample consisted of PBMCs, mostly from graft donor cells, taken 360 days after TCRalphabeta/CD19-depleted stem cell transplant. All receptors come from a female patient under 10 years old who had a stem cell transplant for congenital amegakaryocytic thrombocytopenia, so the T cells may come from the graft donor.

There are a few counts of this clonotype. This chain links TRBV11-2 with TRBJ2-3, with 7 bases aligning to TRBD2. J gave up 2 bases and V 5 bases, and 10 bases lay outside the gene matches. This CDR3 region has 16 residues. Germline CDR1 is SGHAT and CDR2 is FQNNGV. The CDR3 DNA is TGTGCCAGCAGCCCAAGACTAGCTGAGAACACAGATACGCAGTATTTT. Protein sequence: CASSPRLAENTDTQYF.

The chain carries TRBV24-1 and TRBJ2-2, with D perhaps being TRBD1 or TRBD2 (5 bases each). In germline, CDR1 is KGHDR, CDR2 SFDVKD. This CDR3 is built from 15 residues. Trimming cost V 1 base and J 3 bases, with 8 bases left between them. In DNA form, the CDR3 reads TGTGCCACCAGTGATTTCGGGGCCTACACCGGGGAGCTGTTTTTT. This codes for CATSDFGAYTGELFF.

The chain joins TRBV11-1 to TRBJ1-1; D gene unclear. CDR1 and CDR2 from the germline V gene are SGHAT and FQDESV (reference sequence). Trimming left V 1 base short and J 3 bases short, with 15 bases between. The CDR3 sequence is 16 residues long. The CDR3 nucleotides are TGTGCCAGCAGCTTAGTCTTCAGCAAGGGTGACACTGAAGCTTTCTTT. This sequence encodes CASSLVFSKGDTEAFF.

This clonotype was picked up a small number of times. This chain links TRBV24-1 with TRBJ1-3; 8 bases are shared with TRBD1. Germline CDR1 KGHDR, CDR2 SFDVKD. This CDR3 has 18 residues. V was clipped by 4 bases and J by 0 bases; unmatched bases: 10. The CDR3 DNA sequence: TGTGCCACCAGTGACCAAAGGGACAGGTTAACCTCTGGAAACACCATATATTTT. Residues: CATSDQRDRLTSGNTIYF.

The chain couples TRBV20-1 to TRBJ1-2; D gene ambiguous. Germline values: CDR1 DFQATT, CDR2 SNEGSKA (reference sequence). The length of the CDR3 is 13 residues. V shed 1 base and J shed 4 bases, with 10 bases lying between them. In DNA, the CDR3 is TGCAGTGCTAGAGGTCAGGCGTCCTATGGCTACACCTTC. It codes for CSARGQASYGYTF.

This clonotype was detected only a few times. V is TRBV12-3 or TRBV12-4 and J is TRBJ1-5, with D unresolved. This CDR3 has 14 residues. Trimming took 1 base from V and 6 from J, leaving 10 bases between them. The CDR3 is CASSLVGYGQPQHF. The CDR3 nucleotides are TGTGCCAGCAGTTTAGTAGGGTATGGTCAGCCCCAGCATTTT.

This clonotype was recorded a few times. The chain carries TRBV28 and TRBJ1-1; D call uncertain. V was shortened by 2 bases and J by 1 base, with 5 bases between the two germline ends. In germline, CDR1 is MDHEN, CDR2 SYDVKM. CDR3 size: 13 residues. CDR3 nucleotide sequence: TGTGCCAGCAGTTTAATTTCGAACACTGAAGCTTTCTTT. This codes for CASSLISNTEAFF.

In its sample, this clonotype was seen many times. The V and J genes are TRBV5-6 and TRBJ2-1; D may be TRBD1 (6 bases). The V end was cut by 1 base, the J end by 8 bases, with 22 bases between. The length of the CDR3 is 17 residues. In germline, CDR1 is SGHDT, CDR2 YYEEEE. As DNA, the CDR3 is TGTGCCAGCAGCTTGTTGCGCAGGGGTAGGGGTGACGATGAGCAGTTCTTC. Encoded protein: CASSLLRRGRGDDEQFF.

There are a few counts of this clonotype. The chain links TRBV5-1 to TRBJ1-1; 9 positions match TRBD1. The J segment lost 8 bases and the V segment lost 2 bases, leaving 7 bases of the junction unmatched. This CDR3 is built from 14 residues. Per germline, CDR1 SGHRS and CDR2 YFSETQ. The chain's CDR3 is CASSLETGGAEAFF. CDR3 nucleotides: TGCGCCAGCAGCTTAGAAACAGGGGGCGCGGAAGCTTTCTTT. The full variable domain, completed using reference TRBV5-1 and TRBJ1-1, is KAGVTQTPRYLIKTRGQQVTLSCSPISGHRSVSWYQQTPGQGLQFLFEYFSETQRNKGNFPGRFSGRQFSNSRSEMNVSTLELGDSALYLCASSLETGGAEAFFGQGTRLTVV.

This clonotype occurred once. This chain links TRBV4-1 with TRBJ1-4; possible D gene TRBD1, 5 bases. The CDR3 loop spans 14 amino acids. The germline CDR1 and CDR2 sequences are MGHRA and YSYEKL. Deletions cut 4 bases from V and 8 bases from J, with 14 bases between. DNA for the CDR3: TGCGCCAGCAGCCGAGAACAGGTCTCCGAAAAACTGTTTTTT. This encodes CASSREQVSEKLFF.

The J gene is TRBJ2-7, the V gene TRBV7-9, with 9 positions matching TRBD2. The ends lost 1 base at V and 3 bases at J; junction bases unmatched: 7. The length of the CDR3 is 16 residues. CDR1 is SEHNR, CDR2 FQNEAQ, per germline (reference sequence). The CDR3 spells CASSLGLAGNNYEQYF. CDR3 DNA: TGTGCCAGCAGCTTAGGCCTAGCGGGAAATAACTACGAGCAGTACTTC.

The chain is built from TRBV24-1 and TRBJ1-2; no clear D. V lost 3 bases and J 1 base, leaving 2 bases between the germline ends. The CDR3 is made up of 12 amino acids. Germline CDR1 reads KGHDR; CDR2 reads SFDVKD. The CDR3 loop is CATSDDNYGYTF. In DNA form, the CDR3 reads TGTGCCACCAGTGATGATAACTATGGCTACACCTTC.

A few counts support this clonotype. This chain links TRBV24-1 with TRBJ2-1, with 9 bases that match TRBD2. V gave up 5 bases and J gave up 5 bases; unmatched junction bases: 9. The germline V gene has CDR1 KGHDR and CDR2 SFDVKD. The CDR3 contains 16 residues. CDR3 bases: TGTGCCACCAGTGCCTTACCGGGACTAGCCAACAATGAGCAGTTCTTC. It yields the protein CATSALPGLANNEQFF.

This chain joins TRBV6-2 or TRBV6-3 and TRBJ2-6, with D hard to call. Trimming took off 2 bases at V and 0 bases at J, with 8 bases between the two ends. Germline lookup yields CDR1 MNHEY and CDR2 SVGEGT. This CDR3 is 16 amino acids long. DNA for the CDR3: TGTGCCAGCAGTTACGGCGGCCTCTCTGGGGCCAACGTCCTGACTTTC. Its translation is CASSYGGLSGANVLTF.

This clonotype was detected a few times. The chain carries TRBV6-1 and TRBJ1-6; TRBD1 agrees at 8 bases. The CDR3 is made up of 14 amino acids. With V trimmed by 7 bases and J by 8 bases, 7 bases remained unmatched. Germline assignment: CDR1 MNHNS and CDR2 SASEGT. CDR3 in amino acids: CASTMDRVDSPLHF. CDR3 nucleotide sequence: TGTGCCAGCACCATGGACAGGGTTGATTCACCCCTCCACTTT.

CDR3 region: CASSRITGTLQETQYF. For the CDR3, the DNA is TGTGCCAGCAGCCGAATAACTGGTACCCTGCAAGAGACCCAGTACTTC. This sequence joins TRBV7-9 and TRBJ2-5; D not resolved. The V and J ends lost 5 bases and 2 bases respectively, with 18 bases between them. This CDR3 comprises 16 residues. Looked up from germline, CDR1 is SEHNR and CDR2 is FQNEAQ (reference sequence).

The genes are TRBV4-3 and TRBJ2-7, with TRBD2 matching over 9 bases. Looked up from germline, CDR1 is LGHNA and CDR2 is YSLEER. The J segment lost 3 bases and the V segment lost 1 base, leaving 4 bases of the junction unmatched. CDR3 size: 15 residues. The CDR3 spells CASSQVVAGVYEQYF. The DNA for the CDR3 is TGCGCCAGCAGCCAAGTAGTAGCGGGAGTCTACGAGCAGTACTTC.

The chain couples TRBV3-1 to TRBJ2-1; D is unresolved. CDR3 length equals 12 residues. The V and J ends lost 0 bases and 7 bases respectively, with 4 bases between them. The germline V gene encodes CDR1 LGHDT and CDR2 YNNKEL (reference sequence). Here the CDR3 DNA reads TGTGCCAGCAGCCAAGATGGGAATGAGCAGTTCTTC. Amino acids: CASSQDGNEQFF.

Ten or more counts support this clonotype. This rearrangement joins TRBV5-1 to TRBJ2-3; D is ambiguous. Germline-derived CDR1 and CDR2 are SGHRS and YFSETQ. The CDR3 is 14 residues long. V dropped 2 bases and J dropped 2 bases, with 9 bases sitting between them. The CDR3 here is CASSLRGPTDTQYF. CDR3 sequence (DNA): TGCGCCAGCAGCTTAAGAGGTCCCACAGATACGCAGTATTTT.

This clonotype appeared a few times. The chain carries TRBV6-5 and TRBJ1-4, with 7 positions matching TRBD1. V gave up 8 bases and J gave up 8 bases; unmatched junction bases: 5. CDR1 and CDR2 from the germline V gene are MNHEY and SVGAGI. This CDR3 comprises 12 residues. The CDR3 reads CASGDSPEKLFF. CDR3 coding DNA: TGTGCCAGCGGGGACAGTCCGGAAAAACTGTTTTTT.

V usage is TRBV6-2 or TRBV6-3 and J usage is TRBJ2-3, with D perhaps given as TRBD1 or TRBD2 (5 bases each). Trimming removed 0 bases at V and 4 bases at J, with 11 bases between. Germline CDR1 and CDR2: MNHEY and SVGEGT. The CDR3 extends over 15 amino acids. The CDR3 spells CASSYSGREPDTQYF. DNA for the CDR3: TGTGCCAGCAGTTACTCGGGCAGGGAGCCAGATACGCAGTATTTT.

This clonotype was recorded many times. The rearrangement joins TRBV7-7 to TRBJ2-3; D unclear. The V and J ends lost 5 bases and 0 bases respectively, with 12 bases between them. The CDR3 runs to 15 residues. In germline, CDR1 is SSHAT, CDR2 FNYEAQ (reference sequence). The CDR3 region has the DNA TGTGCCAGCAGCCCGGGCCTCACTAGCACAGATACGCAGTATTTT. Its translation: CASSPGLTSTDTQYF.

The genes are TRBV30 and TRBJ1-1; D remains ambiguous. The length of the CDR3 is 13 residues. Germline V gives CDR1 GTSNPN, CDR2 SVGIG (reference sequence). V lost 3 bases and J lost 1, with 9 bases in between. The CDR3 reads CAWSVEENTEAFF. The CDR3 DNA reads as TGTGCCTGGAGCGTTGAAGAGAACACTGAAGCTTTCTTT. Together with reference TRBV30 and TRBJ1-1, the CDR3 gives the full variable domain: SQTIHQWPATLVQPVGSPLSLECTVEGTSNPNLYWYRQAAGRGLQLLFYSVGIGQISSEVPQNLSASRPQDRQFILSSKKLLLSDSGFYLCAWSVEENTEAFFGQGTRLTVV.

The V gene is TRBV10-2, the J gene TRBJ2-1, with a possible D match to TRBD1 (6 bases). The ends were cut back, 0 bases at V and 6 bases at J, with 15 bases in the middle. Per the germline V gene, CDR1 is WSHSY and CDR2 is SAAADI. The CDR3 has 16 residues. The CDR3 DNA is TGCGCCAGCAGTGAGTCGACGCCCCAGACAGGCAATGAGCAGTTCTTC. It codes for CASSESTPQTGNEQFF.